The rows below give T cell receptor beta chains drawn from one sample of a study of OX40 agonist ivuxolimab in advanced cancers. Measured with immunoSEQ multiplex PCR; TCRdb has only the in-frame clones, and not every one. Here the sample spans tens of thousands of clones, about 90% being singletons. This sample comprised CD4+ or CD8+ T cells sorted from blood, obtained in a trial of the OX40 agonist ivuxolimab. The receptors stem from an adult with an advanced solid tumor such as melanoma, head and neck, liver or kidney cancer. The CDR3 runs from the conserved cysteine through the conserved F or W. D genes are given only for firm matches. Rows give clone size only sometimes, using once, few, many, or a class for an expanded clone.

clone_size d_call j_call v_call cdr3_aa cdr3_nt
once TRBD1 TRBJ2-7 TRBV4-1 CASSRGTGGYEQYF TGCGCCAGCAGCAGAGGGACAGGGGGCTACGAGCAGTACTTC
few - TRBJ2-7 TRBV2 CASSDGGEAYEQYF TGTGCCAGCAGTGATGGCGGGGAGGCCTACGAGCAGTACTTC
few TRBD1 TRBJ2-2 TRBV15 CATSIGQAGTGELFF TGTGCCACCAGCATCGGACAGGCAGGCACCGGGGAGCTGTTTTTT
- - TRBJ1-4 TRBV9 CASSAGWRAANEKLFF TGTGCCAGCAGCGCCGGGTGGAGGGCGGCTAATGAAAAACTGTTTTTT
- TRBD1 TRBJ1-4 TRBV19 CASSSGTENEKLFF TGTGCCAGTAGCTCCGGGACAGAAAATGAAAAACTGTTTTTT
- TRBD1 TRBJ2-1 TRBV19 CASSLGQAAQFF TGTGCCAGTAGCCTCGGACAGGCCGCGCAGTTCTTC
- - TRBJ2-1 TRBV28 CASSLGGASRYEQFF TGTGCCAGCAGTTTGGGGGGAGCGTCGAGGTATGAGCAGTTCTTC
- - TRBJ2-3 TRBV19 CASSIRPHLDTQYF TGTGCCAGTAGTATAAGACCTCACTTAGATACGCAGTATTTT
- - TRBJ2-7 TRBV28 CASRQPGLHEQYF TGTGCCAGCAGACAACCGGGACTCCACGAGCAGTACTTC
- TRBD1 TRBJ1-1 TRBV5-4 CASSLGQGAYSGKAFF TGTGCCAGCAGCTTGGGACAGGGGGCTTATTCTGGGAAAGCTTTCTTT
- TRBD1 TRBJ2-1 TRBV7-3 CASSPRGRDRVGNEQFF TGTGCCAGCAGCCCTCGGGGCCGGGACAGGGTAGGCAATGAGCAGTTCTTC
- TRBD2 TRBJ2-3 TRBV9 CASSQNLAGTDTQYF TGTGCCAGCAGCCAAAATCTAGCGGGAACAGATACGCAGTATTTT
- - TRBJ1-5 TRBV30 CAWSPYSNQPQHF TGTGCCTGGAGTCCTTATAGCAATCAGCCCCAGCATTTT
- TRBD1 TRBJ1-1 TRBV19 CASSSPGTGWTEAFF TGTGCCAGTAGTAGTCCCGGGACAGGGTGGACTGAAGCTTTCTTT
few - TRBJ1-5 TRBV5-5 CASSLSWADQPQHF TGTGCCAGCAGCTTGTCTTGGGCAGATCAGCCCCAGCATTTT
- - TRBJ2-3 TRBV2 CASSGSYTQYF TGTGCCAGCAGCGGCTCCTATACGCAGTATTTT
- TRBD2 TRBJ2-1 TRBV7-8 CASSLGGMSGRNEQFF TGTGCCAGCAGCTTAGGAGGGATGAGCGGGAGGAATGAGCAGTTCTTC
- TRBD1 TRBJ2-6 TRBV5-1 CASSPDRGKSSGANVLTF TGCGCCAGCAGCCCTGACAGGGGCAAAAGCTCTGGGGCCAACGTCCTGACTTTC
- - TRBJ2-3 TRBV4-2 CASSPIAESTDTQYF TGTGCCAGCAGCCCCATAGCGGAAAGCACAGATACGCAGTATTTT
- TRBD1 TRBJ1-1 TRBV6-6 CASSHRQGNTEAFF TGTGCCAGCAGCCACCGACAGGGGAACACTGAAGCTTTCTTT
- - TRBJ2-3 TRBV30 CAWSRRGTDTQYF TGTGCCTGGAGTCGGAGGGGCACAGATACGCAGTATTTT
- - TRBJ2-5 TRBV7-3 CASSLDSGRAGETQYF TGTGCCAGCAGCTTAGATTCAGGGCGAGCTGGAGAGACCCAGTACTTC
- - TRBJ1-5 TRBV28 CASSKDTGRDQPQHF TGTGCCAGCAGCAAAGACACGGGTCGGGATCAGCCCCAGCATTTT
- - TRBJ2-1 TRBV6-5 CASADLSSYNEQFF TGTGCTAGCGCGGATTTAAGCTCCTACAATGAGCAGTTCTTC
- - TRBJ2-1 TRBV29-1 CSVRQGGTYAEQFF TGCAGCGTACGACAGGGAGGTACGTACGCTGAGCAGTTCTTC
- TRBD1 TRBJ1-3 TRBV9 CASSVGTGGRNTIYF TGTGCCAGCAGCGTTGGGACAGGGGGAAGAAACACCATATATTTT
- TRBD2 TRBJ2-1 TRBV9 CASSVTSGNHEQFF TGTGCCAGCAGCGTCACTAGCGGGAATCATGAGCAGTTCTTC
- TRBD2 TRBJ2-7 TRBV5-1 CASSREGGGSYEQYF TGCGCCAGCAGCCGCGAGGGCGGGGGATCCTACGAGCAGTACTTC
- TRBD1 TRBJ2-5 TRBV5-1 CASSLGDPTGQETQYF TGCGCCAGCAGCTTGGGGGACCCGACAGGGCAAGAGACCCAGTACTTC
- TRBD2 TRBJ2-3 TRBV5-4 CASSLPRTSGPTDTQYF TGTGCCAGCAGCTTGCCCCGGACTAGCGGCCCCACAGATACGCAGTATTTT
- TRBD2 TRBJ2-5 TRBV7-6 CASSLDRTSGRYETQYF TGTGCCAGCAGCTTAGACAGGACTAGCGGGAGATATGAGACCCAGTACTTC
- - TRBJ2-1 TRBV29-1 CSVVLRFSYNEQFF TGCAGCGTTGTTCTGCGCTTCTCCTACAATGAGCAGTTCTTC
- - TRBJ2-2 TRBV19 CASSPLGAGELFF TGTGCCAGTAGTCCCTTAGGGGCCGGGGAGCTGTTTTTT
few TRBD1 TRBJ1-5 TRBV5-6 CASSPGTGGSNQPQHF TGTGCCAGCAGCCCGGGGACAGGGGGGAGCAATCAGCCCCAGCATTTT
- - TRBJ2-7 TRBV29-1 CSVGQEGSYEQYF TGCAGCGTTGGGCAGGAGGGCTCCTACGAGCAGTACTTC
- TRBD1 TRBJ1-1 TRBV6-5 CASSLAGGVTEAFF TGTGCCAGCAGTCTGGCAGGGGGTGTCACTGAAGCTTTCTTT
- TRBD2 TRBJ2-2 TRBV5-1 CASSTEGLANGELFF TGCGCCAGCAGCACGGAGGGACTAGCTAACGGGGAGCTGTTTTTT
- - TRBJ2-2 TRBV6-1 CASSEVLRGRADGELFF TGTGCCAGCAGTGAAGTTCTGCGGGGGCGGGCGGACGGGGAGCTGTTTTTT
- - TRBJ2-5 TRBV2 CASSDGVPETQYF TGTGCCAGCAGTGATGGGGTTCCGGAGACCCAGTACTTC
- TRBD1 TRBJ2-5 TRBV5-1 CASSLGQGLETQYF TGCGCCAGCAGCTTGGGACAGGGATTAGAGACCCAGTACTTC
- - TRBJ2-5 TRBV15 CATSREIQVQETQYF TGTGCCACCAGCAGAGAAATTCAGGTACAAGAGACCCAGTACTTC
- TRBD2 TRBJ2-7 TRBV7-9 CASTPRDSGNYEQYF TGTGCCAGCACTCCTCGAGATAGCGGGAACTACGAGCAGTACTTC
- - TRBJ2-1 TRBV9 CASSVGGANSYNEQFF TGTGCCAGCAGCGTTGGGGGAGCCAACTCCTACAATGAGCAGTTCTTC
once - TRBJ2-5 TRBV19 CASSPGHRETQYF TGTGCCAGTAGCCCGGGACATCGAGAGACCCAGTACTTC
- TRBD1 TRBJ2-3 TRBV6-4 CASSDGTGGTDTQYF TGTGCCAGCAGTGACGGGACAGGGGGCACAGATACGCAGTATTTT
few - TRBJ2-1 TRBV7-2 CASSLEVFGEQFF TGTGCCAGCAGCTTAGAAGTATTCGGAGAGCAGTTCTTC
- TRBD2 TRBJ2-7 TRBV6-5 CASSPSGRGPYEQYF TGTGCCAGCAGTCCGAGCGGGAGGGGTCCCTACGAGCAGTACTTC
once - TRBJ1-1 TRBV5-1 CASSLAVGSTNTEAFF TGCGCCAGCAGCTTGGCCGTGGGGTCGACGAACACTGAAGCTTTCTTT
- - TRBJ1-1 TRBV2 CASSRGRSRAEAFF TGTGCCAGCAGCCGAGGACGGAGCAGGGCTGAAGCTTTCTTT
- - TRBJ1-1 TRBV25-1 CASQSYTEAFF TGTGCCAGCCAGAGTTACACTGAAGCTTTCTTT
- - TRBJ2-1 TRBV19 CASSTGEGVNNEQFF TGTGCCAGTAGTACGGGAGAGGGGGTCAACAATGAGCAGTTCTTC
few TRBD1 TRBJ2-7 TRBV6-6 CASTGQGSYEQYF TGTGCCAGCACGGGACAGGGGTCCTACGAGCAGTACTTC
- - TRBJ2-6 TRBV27 CASSFLLNSGANVLTF TGTGCCAGCAGTTTCCTTCTCAACTCTGGGGCCAACGTCCTGACTTTC
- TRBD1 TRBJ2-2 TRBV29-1 CSVADRAGTGELFF TGCAGCGTTGCTGACAGGGCAGGCACCGGGGAGCTGTTTTTT
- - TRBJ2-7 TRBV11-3 CASSQRGGPLYEQYF TGTGCCAGCAGCCAGAGAGGGGGACCCCTCTACGAGCAGTACTTC
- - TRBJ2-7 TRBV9 CASSPRTQPYEQYF TGTGCCAGCAGCCCTCGGACTCAACCCTACGAGCAGTACTTC
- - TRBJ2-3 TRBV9 CASSVGILYEGLDTQYF TGTGCCAGCAGCGTAGGAATTTTGTATGAGGGATTAGATACGCAGTATTTT
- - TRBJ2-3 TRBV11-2 CASSLAPDTQYF TGTGCCAGCAGCTTAGCACCAGATACGCAGTATTTT
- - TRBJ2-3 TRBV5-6 CASSLPGADTQYF TGTGCCAGCAGCTTGCCCGGGGCAGATACGCAGTATTTT
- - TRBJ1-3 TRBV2 CASKSRGGNTIYF TGTGCCAGCAAGAGCAGGGGTGGAAACACCATATATTTT